This T cell receptor (beta chain) was sequenced during a study of long-term antiretroviral therapy in people with HIV. Study summary: By about a decade, the earliest samples predate the 2015 immediate-ART recommendation. Points from the study as a whole: ART adherence, viral resistance and therapy changes went unrecorded.

Notes on this clone: Its antigen is as yet unknown.

At the survey level, the v3.0 immunoSEQ assay was run. The data were produced by immunoSEQ multiplex PCR, yet TCRdb's version contains in-frame clones alone and is incomplete. Seen here are about 39,000 clones, around 88% observed once, and the top ten hold 3.9%. The CDR3 length is 14 residues. Germline V gene data show CDR1 as SGHRS and CDR2 as YFSETQ. Trimming removed 4 bases from V and 2 bases from J; junction bases left unmatched: 2. This TCR was sampled from a woman aged 18-29 years with HIV. The sequencing here drew on unsorted PBMCs, taken just before starting antiretroviral therapy. This sequence joins TRBV5-1 and TRBJ1-3; 8 bases line up with TRBD1. The CDR3 DNA follows: TGCGCCAGCAGCCCGACAGGGGCTGGAAACACCATATATTTT. Translating gives CASSPTGAGNTIYF.